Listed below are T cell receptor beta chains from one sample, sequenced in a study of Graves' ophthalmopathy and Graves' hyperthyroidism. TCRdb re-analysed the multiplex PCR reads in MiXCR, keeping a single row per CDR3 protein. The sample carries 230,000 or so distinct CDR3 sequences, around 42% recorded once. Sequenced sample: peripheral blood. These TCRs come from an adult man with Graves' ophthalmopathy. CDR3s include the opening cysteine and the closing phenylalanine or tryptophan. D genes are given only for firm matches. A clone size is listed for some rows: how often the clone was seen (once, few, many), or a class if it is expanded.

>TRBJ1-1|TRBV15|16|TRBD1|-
CATSYETGGKNTEAFF
TGTGCCACCAGCTACGAGACAGGGGGCAAGAACACTGAAGCTTTCTTT
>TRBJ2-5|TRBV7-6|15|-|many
CASSYSLAATETQYF
TGTGCCAGCAGCTACAGCTTAGCTGCGACGGAGACCCAGTACTTC
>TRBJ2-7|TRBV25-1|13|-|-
CASRGLVDYEQYF
TGTGCCAGCAGGGGGCTGGTAGACTACGAGCAGTACTTC
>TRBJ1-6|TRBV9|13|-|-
CASSVADNSPLHF
TGTGCCAGCAGCGTAGCGGATAATTCACCCCTCCACTTT
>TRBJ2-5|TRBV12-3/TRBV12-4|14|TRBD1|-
CASSLAAGGETQYF
TGTGCCAGCAGCTTGGCGGCAGGGGGAGAGACCCAGTACTTC
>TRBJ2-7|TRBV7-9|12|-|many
CASSPEGYEQYF
TGTGCCAGCAGCCCAGAGGGGTACGAGCAGTACTTC
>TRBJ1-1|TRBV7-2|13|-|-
CASSPTMGDEAFF
TGTGCCAGCAGCCCCACGATGGGTGATGAAGCTTTCTTT
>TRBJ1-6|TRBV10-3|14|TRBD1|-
CAISEGTAYGPLHF
TGTGCCATCAGTGAAGGGACAGCTTATGGCCCCCTCCACTTT
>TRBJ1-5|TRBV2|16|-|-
CASSPGTAGFGQPQHF
TGTGCCAGCAGCCCAGGGACCGCGGGGTTTGGCCAGCCCCAGCATTTT
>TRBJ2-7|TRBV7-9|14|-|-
CASRELSGSYEQYF
TGTGCCAGCAGGGAACTCTCGGGATCCTACGAGCAGTACTTC
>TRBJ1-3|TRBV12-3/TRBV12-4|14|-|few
CASRQDSSGNTIYF
TGTGCCAGCAGGCAGGACAGCTCTGGAAACACCATATATTTT
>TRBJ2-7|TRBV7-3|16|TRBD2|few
CASRPSGGPRTDEQYF
TGTGCCAGCAGGCCTAGCGGGGGGCCAAGAACTGACGAGCAGTACTTC
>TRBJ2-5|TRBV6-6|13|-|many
CASSLDRWETQYF
TGTGCCAGCAGCCTAGACAGGTGGGAGACCCAGTACTTC
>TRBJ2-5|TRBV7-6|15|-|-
CASSSSPGLGETQYF
TGTGCCAGCAGCTCGAGCCCGGGACTTGGAGAGACCCAGTACTTC
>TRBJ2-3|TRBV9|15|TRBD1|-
CASSAGQGESDTQYF
TGTGCCAGCAGCGCTGGACAGGGCGAGTCAGATACGCAGTATTTT
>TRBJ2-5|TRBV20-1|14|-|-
CSAREPVNQETQYF
TGCAGTGCTAGAGAACCTGTAAACCAAGAGACCCAGTACTTC
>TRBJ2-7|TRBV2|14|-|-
CASSDLTGRNEQYF
TGTGCCAGCAGTGACCTGACAGGGAGGAACGAGCAGTACTTC
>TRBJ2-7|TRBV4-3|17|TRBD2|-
CASSQEATSGGVYEQYF
TGCGCCAGCAGCCAAGAGGCCACTAGCGGGGGGGTTTACGAGCAGTACTTC
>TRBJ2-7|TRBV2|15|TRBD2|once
CASSLSASGMDEQYF
TGTGCCAGCAGTTTATCGGCTAGCGGGATGGACGAGCAGTACTTC
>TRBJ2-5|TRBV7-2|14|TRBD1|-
CASSWGQAQETQYF
TGTGCCAGCAGCTGGGGACAGGCCCAAGAGACCCAGTACTTC
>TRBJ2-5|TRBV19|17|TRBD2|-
CASSIFAQRGGLETQYF
TGTGCCAGTAGTATATTCGCCCAGCGGGGGGGCCTGGAGACCCAGTACTTC
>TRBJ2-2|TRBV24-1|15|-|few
CATSDSTVNTGELFF
TGTGCCACCAGTGACTCGACAGTGAACACCGGGGAGCTGTTTTTT
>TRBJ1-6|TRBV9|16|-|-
CASSFSAGPSNSPLHF
TGTGCCAGCTCCTTCTCGGCGGGACCCTCAAATTCACCCCTCCACTTT
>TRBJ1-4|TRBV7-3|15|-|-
CASSFRDNGNEKLFF
TGTGCCAGCAGCTTTAGGGACAATGGTAATGAAAAACTGTTTTTT
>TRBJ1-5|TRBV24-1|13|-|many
CATSDYSNQPQHF
TGTGCCACCAGTGATTACAGCAATCAGCCCCAGCATTTT
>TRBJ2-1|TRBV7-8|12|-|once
CASCHLGNEQFF
TGTGCCAGCTGTCACCTAGGGAATGAGCAGTTCTTC
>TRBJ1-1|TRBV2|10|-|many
CASSADQAFF
TGTGCCAGCAGTGCGGATCAAGCTTTCTTT
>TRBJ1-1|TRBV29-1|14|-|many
CSTQRGTTDTEAFF
TGCAGCACCCAGCGGGGTACGACTGACACTGAAGCTTTCTTT
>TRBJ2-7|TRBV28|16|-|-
CASTAPTARSSYEQYF
TGTGCCAGCACCGCCCCGACAGCAAGGAGCTCCTACGAGCAGTACTTC
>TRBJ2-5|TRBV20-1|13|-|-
CSARGGGQETQYF
TGCAGTGCTAGAGGCGGGGGCCAGGAGACCCAGTACTTC
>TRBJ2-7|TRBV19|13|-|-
CASRDGGSYEQYF
TGTGCCAGCCGGGACGGGGGCTCCTACGAGCAGTACTTC
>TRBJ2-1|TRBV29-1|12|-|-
CSCLQVVDEQFF
TGCAGTTGTCTTCAGGTCGTGGATGAGCAGTTCTTC
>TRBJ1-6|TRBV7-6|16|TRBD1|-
CASSLVGGQGASPLHF
TGTGCCAGCAGCTTAGTTGGGGGACAGGGTGCTTCACCCCTCCACTTT
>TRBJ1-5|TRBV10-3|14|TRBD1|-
CASRAGGAGQPQHF
TGTGCCAGCAGAGCAGGGGGCGCGGGGCAGCCCCAGCATTTT
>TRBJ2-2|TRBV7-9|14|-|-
CASSLRGRTGELFF
TGTGCCAGCAGCTTACGGGGTCGGACCGGGGAGCTGTTTTTT
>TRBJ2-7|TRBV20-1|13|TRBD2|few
CSAEVAGTYEQYF
TGCAGTGCGGAAGTAGCGGGAACCTACGAGCAGTACTTC
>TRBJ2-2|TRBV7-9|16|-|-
CASSLVPGDHTGELFF
TGTGCTAGCAGCTTAGTTCCGGGAGATCACACCGGGGAGCTGTTTTTT